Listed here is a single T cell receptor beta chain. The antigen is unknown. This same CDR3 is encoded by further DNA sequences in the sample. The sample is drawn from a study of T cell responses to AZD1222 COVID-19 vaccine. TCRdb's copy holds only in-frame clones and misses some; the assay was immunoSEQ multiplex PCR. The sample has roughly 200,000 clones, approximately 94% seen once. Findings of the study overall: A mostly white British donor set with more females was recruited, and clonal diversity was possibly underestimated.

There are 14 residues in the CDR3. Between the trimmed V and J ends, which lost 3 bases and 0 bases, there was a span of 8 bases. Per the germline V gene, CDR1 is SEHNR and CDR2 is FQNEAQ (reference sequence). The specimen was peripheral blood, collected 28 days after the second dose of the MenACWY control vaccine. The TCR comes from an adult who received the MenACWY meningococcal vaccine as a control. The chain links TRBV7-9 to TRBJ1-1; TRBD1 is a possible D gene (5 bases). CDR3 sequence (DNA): TGTGCCAGCAGCTTTGAGGGGATGAACACTGAAGCTTTCTTT. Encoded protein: CASSFEGMNTEAFF.